A single sample is the source of the 2 T cell receptor beta chains below, sequenced in a study of T cells in tuberculosis (dated by TCRdb to 2016 to 2019). The method was the immunoSEQ multiplex PCR assay. What TCRdb holds here is the immuneACCESS table cut down to in-frame rearrangements. Part of the clones is not present; checked against another copy, under half of the missing clones reflect an unresolved V gene, and the others are unexplained. This sample comprises some 47,000 clones, about 95% of them detected only once. Jointly, the top ten make up less than 8.5% of the sample. The sequencing sample was made of PBMCs. The source of these receptors is a donor aged 10 to 29 with latent tuberculosis or without tuberculosis infection.

This chain uses TRBV27 with TRBJ1-2; D is undetermined. The germline V and J ends were trimmed by 4 bases and 0 bases, with 6 bases remaining between them. Germline lookup yields CDR1 MNHEY and CDR2 SMNVEV (reference sequence). The CDR3 runs 13 residues. CDR3 loop: CASSSRANYGYTF. The CDR3 nucleotides are TGTGCCAGCAGTTCTCGAGCTAACTATGGCTACACCTTC.

In its sample, this clone was seen once. This chain uses TRBV5-4 with TRBJ1-2, with 7 nucleotides matching TRBD1. CDR1 and CDR2 from the germline V gene are SGHNT and YYREEE (reference sequence). This CDR3 has 16 residues. After removal of 7 bases from V and 0 bases from J, the junction contained 12 bases not matched to a gene. The CDR3 DNA sequence: TGTGCCAGCTTTACTACAGGGGATTTTACTAACTATGGCTACACCTTC. It yields the protein CASFTTGDFTNYGYTF.